These 22 T cell receptor beta chains came from one sample sequenced in a study of spatial heterogeneity in lung cancer. Noted time point: sample taken at primary tumor resection. TCRdb called the 5' RACE reads again in MiXCR, with one record for every CDR3 protein. The sample records more than 60,000 distinct CDR3 sequences, 8% being singletons. Sequences were derived from PBMCs, sampled at surgery. Receptors originate from a male donor with early-stage non-small cell lung cancer.

This clonotype was detected a few times. The chain uses TRBV20-1 and TRBJ1-5; D may be TRBD1 (6 bases). This CDR3 spans 14 amino acids. Looked up from germline, CDR1 is DFQATT and CDR2 is SNEGSKA (reference sequence). Trimming left V 1 base short and J 8 bases short, with 15 bases between. For the CDR3, the DNA is TGCAGTGCTAGAGGACCTGCAGGGGAAGAGCCCCAGCATTTT. As protein: CSARGPAGEEPQHF.

This clonotype was seen at least ten times. The rearrangement links TRBV5-1 to TRBJ1-1; unclear D gene. CDR1 and CDR2 from the germline V gene are SGHRS and YFSETQ. The CDR3 length is 13 residues. V was clipped by 0 bases and J by 7 bases, with 10 bases between them. The CDR3 region is CASSLEGHREAFF. The DNA for the CDR3 is TGCGCCAGCAGCTTGGAGGGCCACCGTGAAGCTTTCTTT.

This clonotype was counted a few times. The V gene is TRBV5-1, the J gene TRBJ1-4; the D is unclear. This CDR3 spans 13 amino acids. CDR1 and CDR2 (germline): SGHRS, YFSETQ. V was pared by 0 bases and J by 6 bases, with 6 bases between. CDR3 residues: CASSLGRDEKLFF. CDR3 DNA: TGCGCCAGCAGCTTGGGACGAGATGAAAAACTGTTTTTT. The whole variable domain, remainder taken from reference TRBV5-1 and TRBJ1-4, is KAGVTQTPRYLIKTRGQQVTLSCSPISGHRSVSWYQQTPGQGLQFLFEYFSETQRNKGNFPGRFSGRQFSNSRSEMNVSTLELGDSALYLCASSLGRDEKLFFGSGTQLSVL.

A few counts support this clonotype. The chain links TRBV6-6 to TRBJ1-1; TRBD1 is a possible D gene (5 bases). The V gene's germline CDR1 is MNHNY and CDR2 SVGAGI (reference sequence). Trimming took off 6 bases at V and 1 base at J, with 15 bases between the two ends. The CDR3 sequence is 15 residues long. The DNA of the CDR3 is TGTGCCAGCAGACTGGGGCAGGGCCCGAACACTGAAGCTTTCTTT. Translation gives CASRLGQGPNTEAFF.

This clonotype came up many times. V gene TRBV20-1 combines with J gene TRBJ2-1; 8 bases line up with TRBD2. V gave up 0 bases and J gave up 5 bases; unmatched junction bases: 12. Germline V CDR1 and CDR2: DFQATT, SNEGSKA (reference sequence). The CDR3 is 17 residues long. The CDR3 nucleotides are TGCAGTGCTAGAGACCCCTCCGTACTAGCGGAGAACAATGAGCAGTTCTTC. Its translation is CSARDPSVLAENNEQFF.

This clonotype was counted only a few times. V gene TRBV10-3 combines with J gene TRBJ2-6; no reliable D call. Germline V gene data show CDR1 as ENHRY and CDR2 as SYGVKD. V lost 2 bases, J lost 0 bases, and 14 bases lay in between. This CDR3 is built from 18 residues. The CDR3 DNA is TGTGCCATCAGTGAGCGGCGCCCACAGAGCTCTGGGGCCAACGTCCTGACTTTC. Encoded protein: CAISERRPQSSGANVLTF.

This clonotype has more than one count but fewer than ten. The chain combines TRBV7-2 with TRBJ2-7; D not resolved. Trimming left V 5 bases short and J 0 bases short, with 11 bases between. Germline V CDR1 and CDR2: SGHTA, FQGNSA. The CDR3 spans 14 residues. In DNA, the CDR3 is TGTGCCAGCAGCCTGGGAACGGTCTCCTACGAGCAGTACTTC. This gives the protein CASSLGTVSYEQYF.

This clonotype was seen more than once but under ten times. The rearrangement links TRBV20-1 to TRBJ2-5, with 7 bases aligning to TRBD1. The CDR3 extends over 12 amino acids. The junction had 4 bases not matched to a gene; V was cut back by 5 bases and J by 4 bases. Germline-derived CDR1 and CDR2 are DFQATT and SNEGSKA (reference sequence). CDR3 nucleotide sequence: TGCAGTGCTCGACAGGGAGCAGAGACCCAGTACTTC. It encodes CSARQGAETQYF.

Note on this clonotype: A clone one base away is much larger, so this may be a read error. This sequence joins TRBV7-3 and TRBJ2-3; no definite D call. V lost 5 bases and J 2 bases, leaving 5 bases between the germline ends. Germline V gene data show CDR1 as SGHTA and CDR2 as FQGTGA. The CDR3 spans 12 residues. The DNA of the CDR3 is TGTGCCAGCAGCCCCCACACAGATACGCAGTATTTT. This sequence encodes CASSPHTDTQYF. Complete variable domain (other parts from reference TRBV7-3 and TRBJ2-3): GAGVSQTPSNKVTEKGKYVELRCDPISGHTALYWYRQSLGQGPEFLIYFQGTGAADDSGLPNDRFFAVRPEGSVSTLKIQRTERGDSAVYLCASSPHTDTQYFGPGTRLTVL.

The chain joins TRBV15 to TRBJ1-4, with TRBD1 as a possible D gene (5 bases). Germline V CDR1 and CDR2: LNHNV, YYDKDF (reference sequence). This CDR3 contains 16 residues. The V and J ends lost 0 bases and 3 bases respectively, with 11 bases between them. The CDR3 DNA reads as TGTGCCACCAGCAGAGACCAGGGACGGCCTAATGAAAAACTGTTTTTT. This codes for CATSRDQGRPNEKLFF. The variable domain in full, completed from reference TRBV15 and TRBJ1-4, reads DAMVIQNPRYQVTQFGKPVTLSCSQTLNHNVMYWYQQKSSQAPKLLFHYYDKDFNNEADTPDNFQSRRPNTSFCFLDIRSPGLGDTAMYLCATSRDQGRPNEKLFFGSGTQLSVL.

This clonotype occurred many times. The rearrangement uses TRBV24-1 and TRBJ2-1; D is undetermined. V was trimmed by 3 bases and J by 8 bases, leaving 10 bases between them. CDR3 length: 13 residues. CDR1 and CDR2 (germline): KGHDR, SFDVKD. CDR3 DNA: TGTGCCACCAGTGATATCCCTTTGCATGAGCAGTTCTTC. This gives the protein CATSDIPLHEQFF.

In this sample, this clonotype turned up many times. The chain uses TRBV19 and TRBJ2-2; D unclear. CDR3 length equals 15 residues. The V end lost 1 base, the J end lost 8 bases, and 14 bases lay between the germline ends. In germline, CDR1 is LNHDA, CDR2 SQIVND (reference sequence). The CDR3 spells CASSIVPGPKGELFF. CDR3 DNA: TGTGCCAGTAGTATAGTCCCCGGGCCCAAAGGGGAGCTGTTTTTT.

This clonotype occurred many times. The chain uses TRBV10-3 and TRBJ2-3; D unresolved. CDR3 length: 13 residues. Germline CDR1 is ENHRY and CDR2 is SYGVKD. V gave up 7 bases and J gave up 2 bases, with 10 bases separating them. This CDR3 is CAIKAEITDTQYF. As DNA, the CDR3 is TGTGCCATCAAAGCCGAAATCACAGATACGCAGTATTTT.

Turning to this clonotype: Since a much larger clone is just one base distant, this may be a read error. This chain uses TRBV2 with TRBJ2-7; D gene ambiguous. In germline, CDR1 is SNHLY, CDR2 FYNNEI. This CDR3 is 12 amino acids long. The CDR3 DNA reads TGTGTCAGCAAGGATGACTCCTACGAGCAGTACTTC. Translation: CVSKDDSYEQYF.

This clonotype was seen repeatedly, ten times or more. The V and J genes are TRBV20-1 and TRBJ2-5; 9 nucleotides line up with TRBD2. J gave up 5 bases and V 5 bases, and 6 bases lay outside the gene matches. The germline V gene has CDR1 DFQATT and CDR2 SNEGSKA (reference sequence). There are 13 residues in the CDR3. The CDR3 DNA follows: TGCAGTGCTGTGCGGGAGGGCAGGGAGACCCAGTACTTC. This encodes CSAVREGRETQYF.

This clonotype was observed at least ten times. V usage is TRBV6-2 or TRBV6-3 and J usage is TRBJ1-1; a weak D match, TRBD1 (6 bases). The CDR3 is made up of 15 amino acids. CDR1 is MNHEY and CDR2 is SVGEGT in the germline V gene. V was clipped by 5 bases and J by 10 bases, with 23 bases between them. CDR3 in DNA: TGTGCCAGCAGTACCGCCGGGCAGGGGCTTTTACGAGCTTTCTTT. This gives the protein CASSTAGQGLLRAFF.

This clonotype was counted at least ten times. The CDR3 region has the DNA TGTGCCAGCACCCTTGGGCTCAGTCTGAACACTGAAGCTTTCTTT. Translating it yields CASTLGLSLNTEAFF. This chain joins TRBV7-2 and TRBJ1-1; D gene ambiguous. Germline V gene lookup returns CDR1 SGHTA and CDR2 FQGNSA. This CDR3 is 15 amino acids long. V was cut by 7 bases and J by 0 bases, with 15 bases left in between.

This clonotype was seen a few times. The chain joins TRBV19 to TRBJ1-2, with no clear D. Between the trimmed V and J ends, which lost 5 bases and 2 bases, there was a span of 15 bases. The CDR3 is 15 amino acids. CDR1 and CDR2 from the germline V gene are LNHDA and SQIVND (reference sequence). The CDR3 region is CASSPLRRSNYGYTF. The DNA for the CDR3 is TGTGCCAGTAGTCCCCTCCGTAGGTCAAACTATGGCTACACCTTC. The variable domain in full, with the rest retrieved from reference TRBV19 and TRBJ1-2, is DGGITQSPKYLFRKEGQNVTLSCEQNLNHDAMYWYRQDPGQGLRLIYYSQIVNDFQKGDIAEGYSVSREKKESFPLTVTSAQKNPTAFYLCASSPLRRSNYGYTFGSGTRLTVV.

CDR3 in DNA: TGTGCCAGCTCACCCCCCGGGACAGGGGGATACGAGCAGTACTTC. Amino acid sequence: CASSPPGTGGYEQYF. V and J are TRBV18 and TRBJ2-7, with TRBD1 matching over 11 bases. Looked up from germline, CDR1 is KGHSH and CDR2 is LQKENI. The CDR3 totals 15 residues. After removal of 3 bases from V and 4 bases from J, the junction contained 5 bases not matched to a gene.

There are many counts of this clonotype. This rearrangement joins TRBV7-2 to TRBJ2-1; a weak D match, TRBD1 (6 bases). The CDR3 is 15 amino acids. V lost 5 bases, J lost 5 bases, and 16 bases lay in between. CDR1 and CDR2 (germline): SGHTA, FQGNSA. In DNA, the CDR3 is TGTGCCAGCAGCCTGGGGGACACCAAACACAATGAGCAGTTCTTC. Its translation is CASSLGDTKHNEQFF.

The V call is TRBV7-2, the J call TRBJ2-3; D call uncertain. CDR3 length: 12 residues. Trimming took 3 bases from V and 6 from J, leaving 7 bases between them. Germline CDR1 SGHTA, CDR2 FQGNSA. The CDR3 sequence: CASSFFADTQYF. In nucleotides, the CDR3 is TGTGCCAGCAGCTTTTTTGCGGATACGCAGTATTTT.

The sample holds a few counts of this clonotype. The chain is built from TRBV30 and TRBJ2-3; possible D gene TRBD2, 5 bases. V was shortened by 4 bases and J by 6 bases, with 17 bases between the two germline ends. Germline CDR1 is GTSNPN and CDR2 is SVGIG (reference sequence). CDR3 length: 14 amino acids. CDR3 DNA: TGTGCCTGGAAGGACCCTCTGCCGGGGGATACGCAGTATTTT. Its translation: CAWKDPLPGDTQYF.